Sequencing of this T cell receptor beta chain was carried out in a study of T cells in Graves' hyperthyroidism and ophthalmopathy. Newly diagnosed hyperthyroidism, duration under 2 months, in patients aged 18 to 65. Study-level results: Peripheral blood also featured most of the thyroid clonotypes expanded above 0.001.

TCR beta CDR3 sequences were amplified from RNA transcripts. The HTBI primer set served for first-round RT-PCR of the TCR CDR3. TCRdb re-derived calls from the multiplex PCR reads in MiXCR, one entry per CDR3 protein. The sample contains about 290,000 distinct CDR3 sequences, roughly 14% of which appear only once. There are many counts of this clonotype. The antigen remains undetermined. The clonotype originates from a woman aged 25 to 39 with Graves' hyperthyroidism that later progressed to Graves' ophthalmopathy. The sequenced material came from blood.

DNA for the CDR3: TGTGCCAGCGCGTCGTCGCCCGGAAACACCATATATTTT. Translation gives CASASSPGNTIYF. The chain links TRBV6-1 to TRBJ1-3; D is uncertain. CDR3 length: 13 residues. Trimming took off 8 bases at V and 4 bases at J, with 12 bases between the two ends. Germline V CDR1 and CDR2: MNHNS, SASEGT.